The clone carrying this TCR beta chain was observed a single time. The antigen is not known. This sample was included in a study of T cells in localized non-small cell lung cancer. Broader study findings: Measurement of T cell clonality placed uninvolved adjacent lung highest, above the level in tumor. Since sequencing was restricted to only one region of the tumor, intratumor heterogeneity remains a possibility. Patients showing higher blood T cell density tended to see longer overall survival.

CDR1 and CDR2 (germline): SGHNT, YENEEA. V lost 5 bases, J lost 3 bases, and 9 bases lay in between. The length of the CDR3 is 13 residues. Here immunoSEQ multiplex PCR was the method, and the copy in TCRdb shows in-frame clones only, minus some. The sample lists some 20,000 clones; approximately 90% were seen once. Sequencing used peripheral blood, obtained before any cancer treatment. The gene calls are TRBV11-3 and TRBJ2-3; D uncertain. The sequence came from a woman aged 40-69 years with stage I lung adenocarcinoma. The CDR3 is CASSHLRTDTQYF. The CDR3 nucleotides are TGTGCCAGCAGCCATCTTCGTACAGATACGCAGTATTTT.